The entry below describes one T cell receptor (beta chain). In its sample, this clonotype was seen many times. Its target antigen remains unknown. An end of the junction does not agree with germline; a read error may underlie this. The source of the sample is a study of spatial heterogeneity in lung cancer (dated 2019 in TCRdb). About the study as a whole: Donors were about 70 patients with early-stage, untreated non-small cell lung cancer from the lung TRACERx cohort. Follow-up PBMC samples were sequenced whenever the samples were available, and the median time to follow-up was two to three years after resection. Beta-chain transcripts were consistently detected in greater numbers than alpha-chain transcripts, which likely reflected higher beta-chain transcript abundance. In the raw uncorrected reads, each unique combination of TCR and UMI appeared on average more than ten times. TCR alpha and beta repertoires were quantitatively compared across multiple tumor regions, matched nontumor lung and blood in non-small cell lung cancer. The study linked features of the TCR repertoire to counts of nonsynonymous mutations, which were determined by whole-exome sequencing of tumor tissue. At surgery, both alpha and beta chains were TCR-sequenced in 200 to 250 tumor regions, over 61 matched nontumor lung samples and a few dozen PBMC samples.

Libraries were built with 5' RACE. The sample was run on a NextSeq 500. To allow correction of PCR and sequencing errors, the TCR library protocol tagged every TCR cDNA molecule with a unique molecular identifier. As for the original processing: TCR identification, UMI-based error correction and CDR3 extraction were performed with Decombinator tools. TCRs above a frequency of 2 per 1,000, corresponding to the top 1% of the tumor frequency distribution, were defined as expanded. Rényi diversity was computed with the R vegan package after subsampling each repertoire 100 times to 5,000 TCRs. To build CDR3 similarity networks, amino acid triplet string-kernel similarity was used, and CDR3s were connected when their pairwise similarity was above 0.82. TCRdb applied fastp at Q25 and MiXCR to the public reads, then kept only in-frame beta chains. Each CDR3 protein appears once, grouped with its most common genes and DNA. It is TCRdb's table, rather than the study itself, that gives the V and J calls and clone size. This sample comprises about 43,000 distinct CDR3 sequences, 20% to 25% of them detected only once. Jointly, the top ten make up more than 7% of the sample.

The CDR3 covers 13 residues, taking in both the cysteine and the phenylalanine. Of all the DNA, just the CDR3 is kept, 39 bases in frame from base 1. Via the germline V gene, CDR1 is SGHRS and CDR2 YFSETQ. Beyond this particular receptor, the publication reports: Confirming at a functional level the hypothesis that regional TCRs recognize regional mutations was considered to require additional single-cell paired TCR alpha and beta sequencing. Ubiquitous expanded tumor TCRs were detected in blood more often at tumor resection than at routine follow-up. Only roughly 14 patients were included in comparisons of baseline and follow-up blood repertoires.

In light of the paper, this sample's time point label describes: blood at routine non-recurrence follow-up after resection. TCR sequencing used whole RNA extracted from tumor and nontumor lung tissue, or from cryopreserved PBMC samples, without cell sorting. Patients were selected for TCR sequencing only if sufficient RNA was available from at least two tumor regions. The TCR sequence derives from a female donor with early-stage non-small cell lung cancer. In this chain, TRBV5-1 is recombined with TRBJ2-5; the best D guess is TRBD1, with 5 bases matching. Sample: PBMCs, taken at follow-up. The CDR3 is CASSLGVQETQYF. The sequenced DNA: TGTGCCAGCAGCTTAGGGGTGCAAGAGACCCAGTACTTC.